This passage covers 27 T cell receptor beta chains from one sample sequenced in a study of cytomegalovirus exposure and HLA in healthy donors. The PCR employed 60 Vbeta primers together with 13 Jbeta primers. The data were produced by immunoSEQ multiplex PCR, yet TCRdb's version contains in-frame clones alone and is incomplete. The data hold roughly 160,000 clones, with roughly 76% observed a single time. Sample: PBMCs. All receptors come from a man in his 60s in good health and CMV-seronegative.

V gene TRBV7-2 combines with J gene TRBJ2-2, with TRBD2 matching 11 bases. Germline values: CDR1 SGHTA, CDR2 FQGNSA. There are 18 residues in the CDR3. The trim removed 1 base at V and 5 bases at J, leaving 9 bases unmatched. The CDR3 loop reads CASSLVPLTSGATGELFF. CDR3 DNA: TGTGCCAGCAGCTTAGTCCCCCTGACTAGCGGGGCAACCGGGGAGCTGTTTTTT.

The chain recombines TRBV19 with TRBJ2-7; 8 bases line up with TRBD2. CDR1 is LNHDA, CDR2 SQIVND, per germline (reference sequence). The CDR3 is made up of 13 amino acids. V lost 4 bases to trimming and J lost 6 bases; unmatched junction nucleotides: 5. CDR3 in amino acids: CASSTGLAGEQYF. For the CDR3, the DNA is TGTGCCAGTAGTACCGGACTAGCCGGCGAGCAGTACTTC.

The CDR3, as DNA: TGTGCCAGCACGCCCGGGGATCTGAACACTGAAGCTTTCTTT. Translating gives CASTPGDLNTEAFF. This chain uses TRBV28 with TRBJ1-1, with unresolved D. V shed 7 bases and J shed 0 bases, with 12 bases lying between them. CDR1 is MDHEN and CDR2 is SYDVKM in the germline V gene. The length of the CDR3 is 14 residues.

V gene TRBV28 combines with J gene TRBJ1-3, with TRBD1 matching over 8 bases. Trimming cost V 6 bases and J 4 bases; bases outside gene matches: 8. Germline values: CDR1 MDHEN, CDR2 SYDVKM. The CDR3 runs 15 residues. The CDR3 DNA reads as TGTGCCAGCAGGGACGCAGGGGGCGCGGGAAACACCATATATTTT. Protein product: CASRDAGGAGNTIYF.

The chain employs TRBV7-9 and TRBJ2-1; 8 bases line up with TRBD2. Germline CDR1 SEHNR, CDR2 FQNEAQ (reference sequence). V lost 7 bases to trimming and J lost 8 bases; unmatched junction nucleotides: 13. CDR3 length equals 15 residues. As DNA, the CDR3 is TGTGCCAGCACCCAGGCGGCCGGGGGGGTGGATGAGCAGTTCTTC. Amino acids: CASTQAAGGVDEQFF.

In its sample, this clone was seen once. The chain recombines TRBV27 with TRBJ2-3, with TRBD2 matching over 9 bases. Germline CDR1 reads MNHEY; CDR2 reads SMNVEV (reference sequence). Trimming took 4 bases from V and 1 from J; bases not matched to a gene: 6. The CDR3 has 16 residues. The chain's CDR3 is CASSSPRLAGTDTQYF. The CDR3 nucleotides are TGTGCCAGCAGTTCCCCCCGACTAGCGGGCACAGATACGCAGTATTTT.

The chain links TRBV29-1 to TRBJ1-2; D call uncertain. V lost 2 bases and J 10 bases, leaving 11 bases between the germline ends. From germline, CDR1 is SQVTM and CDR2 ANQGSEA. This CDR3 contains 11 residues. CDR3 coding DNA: TGCAGCGTTGAACAGGAGGAGTCCTACACCTTC. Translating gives CSVEQEESYTF.

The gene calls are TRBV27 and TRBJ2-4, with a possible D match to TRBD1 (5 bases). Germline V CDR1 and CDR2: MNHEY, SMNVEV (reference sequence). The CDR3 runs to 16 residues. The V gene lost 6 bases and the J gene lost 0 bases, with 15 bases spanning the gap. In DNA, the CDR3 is TGTGCCAGCAGCCCAGGGTGGGGCGCAGCCAAAAACATTCAGTACTTC. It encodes CASSPGWGAAKNIQYF.

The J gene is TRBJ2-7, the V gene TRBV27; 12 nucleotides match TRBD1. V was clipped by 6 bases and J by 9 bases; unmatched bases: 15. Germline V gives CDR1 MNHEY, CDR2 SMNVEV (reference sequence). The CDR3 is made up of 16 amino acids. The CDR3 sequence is CASSRTGTGGLAGQYF. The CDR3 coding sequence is TGTGCCAGCAGCCGAACTGGGACAGGGGGCCTTGCGGGGCAGTACTTC.

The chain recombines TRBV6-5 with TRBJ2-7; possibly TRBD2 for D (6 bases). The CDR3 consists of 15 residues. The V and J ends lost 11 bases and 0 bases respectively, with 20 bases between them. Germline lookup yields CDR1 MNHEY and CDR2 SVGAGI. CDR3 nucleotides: TGTGCCGTCTCCGGGTGGGGGGAAAACTCCTACGAGCAGTACTTC. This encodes CAVSGWGENSYEQYF.

The CDR3 reads CASSQDLEGGSYNEQFF. The CDR3 DNA sequence: TGTGCCAGCAGCCAAGATCTGGAAGGGGGTTCCTACAATGAGCAGTTCTTC. This chain joins TRBV4-2 and TRBJ2-1; TRBD1 might be the D (6 bases). The CDR3 runs to 17 residues. Per the germline V gene, CDR1 is LGHNA and CDR2 is YNFKEQ. V was trimmed by 0 bases and J by 1 base, leaving 13 bases between them.

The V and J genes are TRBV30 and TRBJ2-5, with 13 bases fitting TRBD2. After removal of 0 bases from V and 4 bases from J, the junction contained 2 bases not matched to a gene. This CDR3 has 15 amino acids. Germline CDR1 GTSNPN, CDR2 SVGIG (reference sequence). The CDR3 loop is CAWSVLAGGPETQYF. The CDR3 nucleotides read TGTGCCTGGAGTGTACTAGCGGGGGGGCCAGAGACCCAGTACTTC.

The CDR3 loop reads CASRPRVDTGELFF. CDR3 in DNA: TGTGCCAGCAGACCCAGGGTGGACACCGGGGAGCTGTTTTTT. This chain joins TRBV9 and TRBJ2-2, with D possibly matching TRBD1 (5 bases). The length of the CDR3 is 14 residues. V lost 5 bases, J lost 3 bases, and 11 bases lay in between. Germline-derived CDR1 and CDR2 are SGDLS and YYNGEE. The full variable domain, with the rest looked up from reference TRBV9 and TRBJ2-2, is DSGVTQTPKHLITATGQRVTLRCSPRSGDLSVYWYQQSLDQGLQFLIQYYNGEERAKGNILERFSAQQFPDLHSELNLSSLELGDSALYFCASRPRVDTGELFFGEGSRLTVL.

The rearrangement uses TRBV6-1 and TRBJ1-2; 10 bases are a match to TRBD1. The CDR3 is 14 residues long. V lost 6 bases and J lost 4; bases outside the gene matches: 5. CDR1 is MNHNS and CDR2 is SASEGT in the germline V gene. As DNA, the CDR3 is TGTGCCAGCAGCCGCCGGGACAGGGGCTATGGCTACACCTTC. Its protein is CASSRRDRGYGYTF.

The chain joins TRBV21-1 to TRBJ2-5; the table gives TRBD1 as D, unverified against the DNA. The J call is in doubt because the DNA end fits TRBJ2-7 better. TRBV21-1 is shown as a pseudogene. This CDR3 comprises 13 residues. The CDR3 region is CASSGQGNYEQYF. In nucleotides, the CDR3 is TGTGCCAGCAGCGGACAGGGAAACTACGAGCAGTACTTC.

CDR3 nucleotides: TGTGCCAGCAGCTTTTTCGGCGGGGGTGAGACCCAGTACTTC. Its translation: CASSFFGGGETQYF. V usage is TRBV7-2 and J usage is TRBJ2-5; 7 bases are a match to TRBD2. This CDR3 is 14 amino acids long. Trimming at V came to 3 bases and at J to 5 bases, leaving 6 bases not matched to a gene. Germline-derived CDR1 and CDR2 are SGHTA and FQGNSA.

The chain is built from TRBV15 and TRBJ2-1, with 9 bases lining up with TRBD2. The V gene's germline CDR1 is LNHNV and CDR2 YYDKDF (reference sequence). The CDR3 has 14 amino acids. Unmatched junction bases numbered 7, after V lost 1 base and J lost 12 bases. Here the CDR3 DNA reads TGTGCCACCAGCAGAGCGGTAGCGGGAGTTGTGCAGTTCTTC. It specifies CATSRAVAGVVQFF.

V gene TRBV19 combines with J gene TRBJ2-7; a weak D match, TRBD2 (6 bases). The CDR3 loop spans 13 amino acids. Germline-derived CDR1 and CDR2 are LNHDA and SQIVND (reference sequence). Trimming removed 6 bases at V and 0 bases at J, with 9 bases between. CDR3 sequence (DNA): TGTGCCAGTAGAACGGAGGGCTCCTACGAGCAGTACTTC. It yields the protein CASRTEGSYEQYF.

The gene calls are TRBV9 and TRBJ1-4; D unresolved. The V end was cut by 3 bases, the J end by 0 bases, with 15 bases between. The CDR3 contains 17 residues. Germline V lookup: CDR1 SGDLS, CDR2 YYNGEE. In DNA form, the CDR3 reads TGTGCCAGCAGCGACCGACGGGATCCCGCAACTAATGAAAAACTGTTTTTT. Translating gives CASSDRRDPATNEKLFF.

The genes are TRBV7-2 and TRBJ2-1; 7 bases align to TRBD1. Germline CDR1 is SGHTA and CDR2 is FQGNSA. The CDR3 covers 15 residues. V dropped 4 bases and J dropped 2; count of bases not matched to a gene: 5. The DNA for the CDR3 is TGTGCCAGCAGCTCCCACAGGGGCCCCTACAATGAGCAGTTCTTC. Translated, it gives CASSSHRGPYNEQFF.

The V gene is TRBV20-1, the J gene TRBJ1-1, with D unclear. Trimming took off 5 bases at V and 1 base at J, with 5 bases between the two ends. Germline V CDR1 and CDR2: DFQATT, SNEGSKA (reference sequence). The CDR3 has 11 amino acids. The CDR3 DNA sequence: TGCAGTGCTCCGGGGAACACTGAAGCTTTCTTT. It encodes CSAPGNTEAFF.

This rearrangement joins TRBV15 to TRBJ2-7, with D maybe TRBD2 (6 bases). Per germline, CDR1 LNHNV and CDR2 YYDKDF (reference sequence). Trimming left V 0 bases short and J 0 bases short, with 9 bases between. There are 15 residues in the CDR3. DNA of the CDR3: TGTGCCACCAGCAGAGAGAGCGGGCACTCCTACGAGCAGTACTTC. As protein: CATSRESGHSYEQYF.

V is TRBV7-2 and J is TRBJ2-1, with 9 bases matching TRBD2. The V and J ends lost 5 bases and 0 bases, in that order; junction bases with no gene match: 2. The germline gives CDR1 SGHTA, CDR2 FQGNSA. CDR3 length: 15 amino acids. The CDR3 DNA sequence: TGTGCCAGCAGCCTTAGCGGGAGCTCCTACAATGAGCAGTTCTTC. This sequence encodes CASSLSGSSYNEQFF.

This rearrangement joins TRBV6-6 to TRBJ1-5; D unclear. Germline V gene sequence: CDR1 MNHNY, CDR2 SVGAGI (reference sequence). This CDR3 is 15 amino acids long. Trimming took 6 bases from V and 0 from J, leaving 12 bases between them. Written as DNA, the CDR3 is TGTGCCAGCAGCGTTCAGGCAGATAGCAATCAGCCCCAGCATTTT. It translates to CASSVQADSNQPQHF.

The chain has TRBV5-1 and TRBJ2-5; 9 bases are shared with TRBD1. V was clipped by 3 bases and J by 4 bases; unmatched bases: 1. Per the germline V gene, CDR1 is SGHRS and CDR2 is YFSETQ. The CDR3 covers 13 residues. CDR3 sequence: CASSSQGAETQYF. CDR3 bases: TGCGCCAGCAGCTCACAGGGGGCAGAGACCCAGTACTTC.

The DNA for the CDR3 is TGTGCCTGGACCGCGGGCACCACAGATACGCAGTATTTT. Translating gives CAWTAGTTDTQYF. V is TRBV30 and J is TRBJ2-3, with D perhaps TRBD2 (5 bases). Per germline, CDR1 GTSNPN and CDR2 SVGIG (reference sequence). Trimming cost V 4 bases and J 2 bases, with 10 bases left between them. The CDR3 length is 13 residues.

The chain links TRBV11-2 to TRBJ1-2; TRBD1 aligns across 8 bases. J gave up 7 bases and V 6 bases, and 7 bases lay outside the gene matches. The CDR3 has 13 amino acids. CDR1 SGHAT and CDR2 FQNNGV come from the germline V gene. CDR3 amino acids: CASREDRVFGYTF. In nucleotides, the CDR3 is TGTGCCAGCAGGGAGGACAGGGTATTTGGCTACACCTTC.